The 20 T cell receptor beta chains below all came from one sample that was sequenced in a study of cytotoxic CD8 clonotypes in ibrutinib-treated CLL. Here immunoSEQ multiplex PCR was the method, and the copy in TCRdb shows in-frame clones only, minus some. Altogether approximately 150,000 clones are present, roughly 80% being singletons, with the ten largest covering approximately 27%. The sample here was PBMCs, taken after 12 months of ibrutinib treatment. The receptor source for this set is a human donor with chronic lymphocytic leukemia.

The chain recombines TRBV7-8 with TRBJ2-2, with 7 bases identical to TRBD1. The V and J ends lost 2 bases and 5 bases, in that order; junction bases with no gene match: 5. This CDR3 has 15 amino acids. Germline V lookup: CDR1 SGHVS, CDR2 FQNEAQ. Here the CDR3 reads CASSLFKGATGELFF. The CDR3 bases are TGTGCCAGCAGCTTATTTAAGGGGGCTACCGGGGAGCTGTTTTTT.

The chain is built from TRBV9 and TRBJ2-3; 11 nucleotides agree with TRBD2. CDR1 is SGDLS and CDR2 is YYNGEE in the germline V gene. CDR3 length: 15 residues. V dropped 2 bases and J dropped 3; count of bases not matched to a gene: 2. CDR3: CASSVSGGATDTQYF. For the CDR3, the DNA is TGTGCCAGCAGCGTTAGCGGGGGGGCAACAGATACGCAGTATTTT.

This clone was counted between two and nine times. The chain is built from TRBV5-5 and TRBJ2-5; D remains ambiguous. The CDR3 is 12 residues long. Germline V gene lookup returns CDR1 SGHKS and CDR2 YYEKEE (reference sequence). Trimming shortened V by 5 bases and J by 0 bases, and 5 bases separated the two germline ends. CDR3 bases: TGTGCCAGCAGTCCGTACCAAGAGACCCAGTACTTC. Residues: CASSPYQETQYF.

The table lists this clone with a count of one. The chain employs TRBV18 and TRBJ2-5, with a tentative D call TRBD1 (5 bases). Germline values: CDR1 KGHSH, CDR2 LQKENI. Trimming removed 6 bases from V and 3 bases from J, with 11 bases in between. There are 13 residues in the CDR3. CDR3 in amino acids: CASSRAGKETQYF. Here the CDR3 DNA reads TGTGCCAGCTCTAGAGCAGGGAAAGAGACCCAGTACTTC.

CDR3 protein: CASSLGLAEHEQYF. CDR3 DNA: TGTGCCAGCAGCTTGGGACTAGCTGAGCACGAGCAGTACTTC. V gene TRBV5-4 combines with J gene TRBJ2-7; TRBD2 matches at 7 bases. Germline CDR1 and CDR2: SGHNT and YYREEE (reference sequence). The V segment lost 0 bases and the J segment 5 bases; nucleotides outside the gene matches: 5. This CDR3 comprises 14 residues. Complete variable domain (other parts from reference TRBV5-4 and TRBJ2-7): ETGVTQSPTHLIKTRGQQVTLRCSSQSGHNTVSWYQQALGQGPQFIFQYYREEENGRGNFPPRFSGLQFPNYSSELNVNALELDDSALYLCASSLGLAEHEQYFGPGTRLTVT.

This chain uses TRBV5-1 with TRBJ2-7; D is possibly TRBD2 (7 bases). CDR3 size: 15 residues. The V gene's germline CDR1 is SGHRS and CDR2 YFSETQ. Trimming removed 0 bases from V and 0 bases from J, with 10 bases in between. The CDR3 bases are TGCGCCAGCAGCTTGGTCCGGGGGGCCTCCTACGAGCAGTACTTC. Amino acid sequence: CASSLVRGASYEQYF.

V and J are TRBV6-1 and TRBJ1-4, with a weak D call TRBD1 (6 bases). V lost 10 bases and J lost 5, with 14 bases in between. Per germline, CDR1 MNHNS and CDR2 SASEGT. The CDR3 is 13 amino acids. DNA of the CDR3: TGTGCCACCACGACAGGAACGAATGAAAAACTGTTTTTT. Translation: CATTTGTNEKLFF.

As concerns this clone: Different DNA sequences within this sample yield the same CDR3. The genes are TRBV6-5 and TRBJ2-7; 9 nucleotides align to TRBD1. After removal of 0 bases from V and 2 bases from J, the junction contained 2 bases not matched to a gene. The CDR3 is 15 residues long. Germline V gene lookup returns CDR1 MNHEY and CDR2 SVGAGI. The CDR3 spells CASSYSGQGAYEQYF. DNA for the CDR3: TGTGCCAGCAGTTACTCGGGACAGGGAGCCTACGAGCAGTACTTC.

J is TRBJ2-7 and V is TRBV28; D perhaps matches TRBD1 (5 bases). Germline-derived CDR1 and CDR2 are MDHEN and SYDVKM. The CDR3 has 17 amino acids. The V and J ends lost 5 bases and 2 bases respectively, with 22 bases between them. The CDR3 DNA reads TGTGCCAGCAGTCCACAGTCCTTTCTAAGGGGTACCTACGAGCAGTACTTC. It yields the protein CASSPQSFLRGTYEQYF.

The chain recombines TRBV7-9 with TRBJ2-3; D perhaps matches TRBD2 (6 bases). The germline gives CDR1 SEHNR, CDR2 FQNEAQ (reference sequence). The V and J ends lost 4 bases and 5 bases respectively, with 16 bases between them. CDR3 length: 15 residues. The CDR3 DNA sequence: TGTGCCAGCAGCTCTAGTGCGGGGCAGGGAGATACGCAGTATTTT. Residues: CASSSSAGQGDTQYF.

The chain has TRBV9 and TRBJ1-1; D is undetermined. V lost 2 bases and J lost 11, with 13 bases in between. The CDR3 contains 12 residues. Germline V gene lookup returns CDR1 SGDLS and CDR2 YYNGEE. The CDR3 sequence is CASSVGVPGAFF. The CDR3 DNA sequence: TGTGCCAGCAGCGTTGGGGTCCCGGGGGCTTTCTTT.

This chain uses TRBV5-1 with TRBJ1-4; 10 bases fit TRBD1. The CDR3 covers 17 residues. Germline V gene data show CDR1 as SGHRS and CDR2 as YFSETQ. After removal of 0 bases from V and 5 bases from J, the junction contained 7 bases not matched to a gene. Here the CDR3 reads CASSLADPGQGNEKLFF. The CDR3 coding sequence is TGCGCCAGCAGCTTGGCTGACCCGGGACAGGGGAATGAAAAACTGTTTTTT.

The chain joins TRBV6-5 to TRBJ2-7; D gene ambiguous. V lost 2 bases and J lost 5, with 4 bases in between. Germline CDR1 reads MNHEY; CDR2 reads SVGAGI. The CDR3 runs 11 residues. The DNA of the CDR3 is TGTGCCAGCAGTTACCGACACGAGCAGTACTTC. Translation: CASSYRHEQYF.

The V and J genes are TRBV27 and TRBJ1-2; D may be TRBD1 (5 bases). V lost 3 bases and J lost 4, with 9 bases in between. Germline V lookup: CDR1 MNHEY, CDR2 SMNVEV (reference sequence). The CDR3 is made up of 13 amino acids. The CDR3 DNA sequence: TGTGCCAGCAGTTTTGAGGGGTTCTATGGCTACACCTTC. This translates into CASSFEGFYGYTF.

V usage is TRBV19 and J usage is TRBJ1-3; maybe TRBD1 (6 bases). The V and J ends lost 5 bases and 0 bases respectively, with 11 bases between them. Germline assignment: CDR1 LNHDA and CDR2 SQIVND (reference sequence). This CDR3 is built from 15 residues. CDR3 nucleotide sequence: TGTGCCAGTAGTGAACAGGGACTCTCTGGAAACACCATATATTTT. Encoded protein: CASSEQGLSGNTIYF.

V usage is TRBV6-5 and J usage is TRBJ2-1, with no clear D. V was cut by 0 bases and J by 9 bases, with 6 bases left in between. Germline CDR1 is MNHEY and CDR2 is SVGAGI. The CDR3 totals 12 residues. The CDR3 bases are TGTGCCAGCAGTTACTCGACGGGTGAGCAGTTCTTC. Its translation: CASSYSTGEQFF.

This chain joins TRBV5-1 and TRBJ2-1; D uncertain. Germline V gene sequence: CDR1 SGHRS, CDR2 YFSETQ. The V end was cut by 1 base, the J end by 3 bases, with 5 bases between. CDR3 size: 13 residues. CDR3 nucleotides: TGCGCCAGCAGCTTGTACAGCTACAATGAGCAGTTCTTC. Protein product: CASSLYSYNEQFF.

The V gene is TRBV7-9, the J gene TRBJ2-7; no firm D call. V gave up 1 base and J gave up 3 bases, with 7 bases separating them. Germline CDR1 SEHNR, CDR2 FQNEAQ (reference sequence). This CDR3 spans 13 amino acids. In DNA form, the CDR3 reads TGTGCCAGCAGCTTAGACCCAGACTACGAGCAGTACTTC. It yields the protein CASSLDPDYEQYF.

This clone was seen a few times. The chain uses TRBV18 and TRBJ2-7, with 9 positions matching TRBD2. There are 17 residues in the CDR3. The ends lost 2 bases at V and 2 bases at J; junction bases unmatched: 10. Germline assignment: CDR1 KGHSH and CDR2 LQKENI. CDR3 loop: CASSPFYSGSSTYEQYF. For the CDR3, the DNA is TGTGCCAGCTCACCATTTTATAGCGGGAGTTCGACCTACGAGCAGTACTTC.

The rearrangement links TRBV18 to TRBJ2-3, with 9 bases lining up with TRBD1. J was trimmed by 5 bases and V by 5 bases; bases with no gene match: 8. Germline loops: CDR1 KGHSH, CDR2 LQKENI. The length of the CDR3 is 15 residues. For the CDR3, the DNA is TGTGCCAGCTCATTCGACAGGGGGTCACGAGATACGCAGTATTTT. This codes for CASSFDRGSRDTQYF.